This TCR beta chain came from a study of blood T cell repertoires in COVID-19. Study background: Collection of acute and convalescent COVID-19 samples took place in the United States, Italy and Spain.

All enrollees were roughly 18 to 95 years old and from roughly 22 US areas. Recovery meant two consecutive negative NP/OP PCR tests, professional clearance, or resolved symptoms. TCRdb's table, derived via immunoSEQ multiplex PCR, lists solely in-frame clones and lacks some. The sample gives roughly 310,000 clones, about 89% of which show up once; over 8% is in the top ten. Trimming removed 4 bases at V and 6 bases at J, with 16 bases between. The germline V gene encodes CDR1 MDHEN and CDR2 SYDVKM. The CDR3 is made up of 15 amino acids. The chain combines TRBV28 with TRBJ2-1, with D maybe TRBD2 (6 bases). The source is a woman aged 35 to 49 who had recovered from COVID-19. Sample: PBMCs or T cells enriched from blood (not recorded which). This CDR3 is CASSSGLGGTNEQFF. CDR3 in DNA: TGTGCCAGCAGTTCGGGGCTAGGAGGGACCAATGAGCAGTTCTTC.